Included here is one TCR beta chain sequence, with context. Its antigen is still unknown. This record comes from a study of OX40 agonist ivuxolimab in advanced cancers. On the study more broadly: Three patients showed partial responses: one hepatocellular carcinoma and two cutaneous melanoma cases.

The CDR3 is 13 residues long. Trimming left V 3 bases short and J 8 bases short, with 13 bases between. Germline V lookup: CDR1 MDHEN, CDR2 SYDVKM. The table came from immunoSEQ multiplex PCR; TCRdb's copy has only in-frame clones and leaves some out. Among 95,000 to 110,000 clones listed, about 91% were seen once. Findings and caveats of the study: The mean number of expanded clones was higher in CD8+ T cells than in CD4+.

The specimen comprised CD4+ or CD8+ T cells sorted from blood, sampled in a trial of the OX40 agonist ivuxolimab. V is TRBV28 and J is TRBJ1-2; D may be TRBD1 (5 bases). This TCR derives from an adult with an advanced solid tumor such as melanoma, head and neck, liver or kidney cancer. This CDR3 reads CASSFGPGGGYTF. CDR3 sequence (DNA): TGTGCCAGCAGTTTTGGCCCCGGGGGAGGCTACACCTTC.